This T cell receptor (beta chain) appears in the sequencing data of a study of radiotherapy plus CTLA-4 blockade in lung cancer. As for the study in general: In about 20% of patients, objective responses were seen; 31% had disease control.

Using immunoSEQ multiplex PCR, the repertoire was profiled, and TCRdb retains in-frame clones only, with some absent. The table lists about 98,000 clones, about 90% of them singletons. About this clone itself: Its antigen is undetermined.

Broader study findings: Some TCR clones had been derived from tumors. These clones expanded in peripheral blood after radiotherapy plus ipilimumab. Reports identified early blood T cell clone dynamics, with interferon-beta, as the best response predictor.

Germline lookup yields CDR1 SGDLS and CDR2 YYNGEE. V trimming: 2 bases; J trimming: 4 bases; junction bases outside the gene matches: 1. This CDR3 is built from 16 residues. The J gene is TRBJ2-1, the V gene TRBV9, with 15 bases matching TRBD2. This specimen consisted of peripheral blood, obtained from a patient treated with radiotherapy plus ipilimumab. The source of this sequence is a human donor with non-small cell lung cancer that progressed on radiotherapy plus ipilimumab. The CDR3 here is CASSVGLAGGYNEQFF. As DNA, the CDR3 is TGTGCCAGCAGCGTCGGACTAGCGGGAGGGTACAATGAGCAGTTCTTC.